Listed below are T cell receptor beta chains from one sample, sequenced in a study of T-cell memory formation after mild COVID-19. One entry per CDR3 protein, called by TCRdb with MiXCR from the 5' RACE reads. Among some 180,000 distinct CDR3 sequences listed, roughly 18% were seen once. Sample: PBMCs or a T cell subset sorted from them (not recorded which). These receptors all stem from a man aged 18 to 35 who had mild COVID-19 (a few samples of this study predate the infection). Cell type and time point are not known. The CDR3 runs from the conserved cysteine through the conserved F or W. The order of the fields is CDR3 DNA, CDR3 protein, D gene, J gene, clone size, V gene. D genes are given only for firm matches. The size field is filled for only some rows; it gives once, few, many or a size class.

TGTGCCAGCTCACCTTCCGGGGCGCGGGATCAGCCCCAGCATTTT CASSPSGARDQPQHF - TRBJ1-5 - TRBV18
TGTGCCAGCATCAGGGGGATGGACACTGAAGCTTTCTTT CASIRGMDTEAFF TRBD1 TRBJ1-1 few TRBV28
TGCAGTGCTAGCCAGCCCAGGCTTGACAATGAGCAGTTCTTC CSASQPRLDNEQFF - TRBJ2-1 - TRBV20-1
TGTGCCAGCAGGGACCGGGGTCTTAGGGGGAATGAGCAGTTCTTC CASRDRGLRGNEQFF - TRBJ2-1 - TRBV6-5
TGTGCCAGCAGCAACGGGGGACTAGCACCCGACGAGCAGTACTTC CASSNGGLAPDEQYF TRBD2 TRBJ2-7 few TRBV6-2/TRBV6-3
TGCGCCAGCAGCTTGGCCCCGTTAGATACGCAGTATTTT CASSLAPLDTQYF - TRBJ2-3 many TRBV5-1
TGTGCCAGCAGCCTAACCGGGACAGGGGGAACTGAAGCTTTCTTT CASSLTGTGGTEAFF TRBD1 TRBJ1-1 - TRBV3-1
TGCGCCAGCAGTGGGCAGGAGGACGATGAGCAGTTCTTC CASSGQEDDEQFF - TRBJ2-1 - TRBV5-1
TGTGCCAGCAGCTTAGCTAGCGGGGCCCTTAAGTACAATGAGCAGTTCTTC CASSLASGALKYNEQFF TRBD2 TRBJ2-1 many TRBV7-2
TGTGCCAGCAGCTTAGAGCGGGGGAGGGAGCAGTACTTC CASSLERGREQYF TRBD2 TRBJ2-7 many TRBV7-8
TGCGCCAGCAGCTTGGTGGGGACAGGGTCGTACGAGCAGTACTTC CASSLVGTGSYEQYF TRBD1 TRBJ2-7 few TRBV5-1
TGTGCCATCAGCTCCGACAGGGACACTGAAGCTTTCTTT CAISSDRDTEAFF TRBD1 TRBJ1-1 - TRBV10-3
TGTGCCAGCAGCCGGTGGCAACAGCCCCAGCATTTT CASSRWQQPQHF - TRBJ1-5 - TRBV5-6
TGTGCCAGCAGCTTAGGGTCAGCGGGGAGGGAGACCCAGTACTTC CASSLGSAGRETQYF TRBD2 TRBJ2-5 - TRBV7-8
TGTGCCAGCAGCCGAACTAGCGGGGGCCCGCCCCCCAATGAGCAGTTCTTC CASSRTSGGPPPNEQFF TRBD2 TRBJ2-1 - TRBV7-2
TGTGCCAGCAGTCTTGAGCGGGACACCGGGGAGCTGTTTTTT CASSLERDTGELFF - TRBJ2-2 few TRBV2
TGCGCCAGCAGCCCGGATCCCTCAGCTTTTGGCTACACCTTC CASSPDPSAFGYTF - TRBJ1-2 - TRBV5-1
TGTGCCAGCAGCTTAGATCGGATAGGACTAGCGGGGGCCAATGAGCAGTTCTTC CASSLDRIGLAGANEQFF TRBD2 TRBJ2-1 many TRBV7-2
TGCAGTGGGTCTAGGGCCATAGAGACCCAGTACTTC CSGSRAIETQYF - TRBJ2-5 many TRBV20-1
TGTGCCAGCAGCCGCGACAGAGACACTGAAGCTTTCTTT CASSRDRDTEAFF - TRBJ1-1 - TRBV7-2
TGTGCCAGCAGCCTTGTGAGGGAGACGGAGCAGTTCTTC CASSLVRETEQFF - TRBJ2-1 - TRBV6-2/TRBV6-3